Listed below are T cell receptor beta chains from one sample, sequenced in a study of T cells in tuberculosis. Profiled with immunoSEQ multiplex PCR; TCRdb holds only in-frame clones, not every one. The sample lists several thousand clones; more than 85% were seen once. Sequencing used PBMCs. These receptors came from an adult with tuberculosis. Both conserved end residues are part of each CDR3. Fields, in order: clone size, D gene, J gene, V gene, CDR3 protein, CDR3 DNA. The D gene is left open where the match is weak. Clone size is given for some rows only: seen once, a few or many times, or a class if the clone is expanded.

abundance: NA
d_gene: TRBD2
j_gene: TRBJ2-1
v_gene: TRBV14
CDR3aa: CASSQLADNEQFF
CDR3nt: TGTGCCAGCAGCCAACTAGCGGACAATGAGCAGTTCTTC

abundance: NA
d_gene: TRBD1
j_gene: TRBJ1-3
v_gene: TRBV10-3
CDR3aa: CAISERDSSGNTIYF
CDR3nt: TGTGCCATCAGTGAGCGGGACAGCTCTGGAAACACCATATATTTT

abundance: NA
d_gene: TRBD2
j_gene: TRBJ2-7
v_gene: TRBV27
CDR3aa: CASSDSGSVYEQYF
CDR3nt: TGTGCCAGCAGCGATAGCGGGAGCGTCTACGAGCAGTACTTC

abundance: NA
d_gene: NA
j_gene: TRBJ2-2
v_gene: TRBV5-1
CDR3aa: CASSLHPTAEEGASGELFF
CDR3nt: TGCGCCAGCAGCTTGCACCCCACCGCGGAGGAGGGTGCGTCCGGGGAGCTGTTTTTT

abundance: NA
d_gene: TRBD2
j_gene: TRBJ2-7
v_gene: TRBV19
CDR3aa: CASSTLAGAHEQYF
CDR3nt: TGTGCCAGTAGTACACTAGCGGGAGCCCACGAGCAGTACTTC

abundance: NA
d_gene: TRBD1
j_gene: TRBJ2-4
v_gene: TRBV7-3
CDR3aa: CASSSRDRGNIQYF
CDR3nt: TGTGCCAGCAGCTCCCGGGACAGGGGGAACATTCAGTACTTC

abundance: NA
d_gene: TRBD1
j_gene: TRBJ1-1
v_gene: TRBV29-1
CDR3aa: CSVEKTGAELKNTEAFF
CDR3nt: TGCAGCGTTGAGAAGACAGGGGCCGAGTTAAAGAACACTGAAGCTTTCTTT

abundance: NA
d_gene: TRBD2
j_gene: TRBJ2-3
v_gene: TRBV7-2
CDR3aa: CASSKQTSGGSDTQYF
CDR3nt: TGTGCCAGCAGCAAACAGACTAGCGGGGGATCGGATACGCAGTATTTT

abundance: NA
d_gene: NA
j_gene: TRBJ2-7
v_gene: TRBV30
CDR3aa: CAWTADRAYEQYF
CDR3nt: TGTGCCTGGACCGCAGACAGAGCCTACGAGCAGTACTTC

abundance: NA
d_gene: NA
j_gene: TRBJ1-6
v_gene: TRBV7-6
CDR3aa: CASSLVYSGRDSPLHF
CDR3nt: TGTGCCAGCAGCTTAGTTTACTCCGGGAGGGATTCACCCCTCCACTTT

abundance: NA
d_gene: NA
j_gene: TRBJ2-3
v_gene: TRBV11-3
CDR3aa: CASSLGGGTDTQYF
CDR3nt: TGTGCCAGCAGCTTAGGGGGGGGCACAGATACGCAGTATTTT

abundance: NA
d_gene: TRBD1
j_gene: TRBJ2-3
v_gene: TRBV29-1
CDR3aa: CSVRDRGLKDTQYF
CDR3nt: TGCAGCGTGAGGGACAGGGGGCTAAAAGATACGCAGTATTTT

abundance: NA
d_gene: TRBD2
j_gene: TRBJ2-3
v_gene: TRBV15
CDR3aa: CATSTPLEGTSGGGTDTQYF
CDR3nt: TGTGCCACCAGCACTCCCCTAGAAGGGACTAGCGGGGGGGGCACAGATACGCAGTATTTT

abundance: NA
d_gene: TRBD2
j_gene: TRBJ2-7
v_gene: TRBV5-8
CDR3aa: CASLNGLAGSYEQYF
CDR3nt: TGTGCCAGCTTAAATGGGCTAGCGGGTTCCTACGAGCAGTACTTC

abundance: NA
d_gene: NA
j_gene: TRBJ2-3
v_gene: TRBV5-1
CDR3aa: CASSFTGGTDTQYF
CDR3nt: TGCGCCAGCAGCTTCACAGGTGGGACAGATACGCAGTATTTT

abundance: NA
d_gene: NA
j_gene: TRBJ1-2
v_gene: TRBV18
CDR3aa: CASSQGGGYGYTF
CDR3nt: TGTGCCAGCTCACAAGGGGGTGGCTATGGCTACACCTTC

abundance: NA
d_gene: TRBD1
j_gene: TRBJ1-2
v_gene: TRBV5-1
CDR3aa: CASSGGLGQGLGYTF
CDR3nt: TGCGCCAGCAGCGGGGGCTTAGGACAGGGTCTTGGCTACACCTTC

abundance: NA
d_gene: TRBD1
j_gene: TRBJ1-1
v_gene: TRBV10-1
CDR3aa: CASSDRGSTEAFF
CDR3nt: TGCGCCAGCAGCGACAGGGGGAGCACTGAAGCTTTCTTT

abundance: once
d_gene: NA
j_gene: TRBJ1-4
v_gene: TRBV15
CDR3aa: CATSRGISTNEKLFF
CDR3nt: TGTGCCACCAGCAGAGGTATCTCGACTAATGAAAAACTGTTTTTT

abundance: NA
d_gene: NA
j_gene: TRBJ2-7
v_gene: TRBV6-5
CDR3aa: CASKARVDGSYEQYF
CDR3nt: TGTGCCAGCAAAGCGAGGGTCGACGGGAGCTACGAGCAGTACTTC

abundance: NA
d_gene: TRBD2
j_gene: TRBJ2-3
v_gene: TRBV19
CDR3aa: CASSTSGRANTDTQYF
CDR3nt: TGTGCCAGTAGTACCAGCGGGAGGGCCAACACAGATACGCAGTATTTT

abundance: NA
d_gene: NA
j_gene: TRBJ2-4
v_gene: TRBV28
CDR3aa: CASNRAGVAKNIQYF
CDR3nt: TGTGCCAGTAACCGAGCGGGTGTAGCCAAAAACATTCAGTACTTC

abundance: NA
d_gene: NA
j_gene: TRBJ1-1
v_gene: TRBV19
CDR3aa: CASSIDPQGGGEAFF
CDR3nt: TGTGCCAGTAGTATAGATCCGCAGGGCGGGGGTGAAGCTTTCTTT

abundance: NA
d_gene: NA
j_gene: TRBJ2-7
v_gene: TRBV5-5
CDR3aa: CASSRVFTRDSSSYEQYF
CDR3nt: TGTGCCAGCAGCCGGGTCTTCACCAGGGATAGCTCCTCCTACGAGCAGTACTTC

abundance: NA
d_gene: NA
j_gene: TRBJ1-1
v_gene: TRBV4-1
CDR3aa: CASSREIGGHTKLDTEAFF
CDR3nt: TGCGCCAGCAGCCGAGAGATCGGCGGCCACACCAAACTGGACACTGAAGCTTTCTTT

abundance: NA
d_gene: NA
j_gene: TRBJ2-4
v_gene: TRBV4-2
CDR3aa: CASSHFGSQGEENIQYF
CDR3nt: TGTGCCAGCAGCCACTTCGGGAGCCAGGGTGAAGAAAACATTCAGTACTTC

abundance: once
d_gene: NA
j_gene: TRBJ1-3
v_gene: TRBV6-6
CDR3aa: CASSPRGNTIYF
CDR3nt: TGTGCCAGCAGTCCGAGAGGAAACACCATATATTTT

abundance: once
d_gene: NA
j_gene: TRBJ2-7
v_gene: TRBV6-1
CDR3aa: CASVQPAINEQYF
CDR3nt: TGTGCCAGCGTTCAGCCAGCGATCAACGAGCAGTACTTC

abundance: NA
d_gene: NA
j_gene: TRBJ1-2
v_gene: TRBV5-1
CDR3aa: CASSSNYGYTF
CDR3nt: TGCGCCAGCTCCTCCAACTATGGCTACACCTTC

abundance: NA
d_gene: TRBD1
j_gene: TRBJ1-2
v_gene: TRBV11-2
CDR3aa: CASSLRQGAYIFHGYTF
CDR3nt: TGTGCCAGCAGCCTCCGACAGGGGGCGTACATTTTTCATGGCTACACCTTC

abundance: once
d_gene: NA
j_gene: TRBJ1-3
v_gene: TRBV6-5
CDR3aa: CASSYAGHDTIYF
CDR3nt: TGTGCCAGCAGTTACGCTGGGCACGACACCATATATTTT

abundance: NA
d_gene: NA
j_gene: TRBJ2-3
v_gene: TRBV6-5
CDR3aa: CASSYSSKGSDTQYF
CDR3nt: TGTGCCAGCAGTTACTCGAGTAAGGGGTCAGATACGCAGTATTTT

abundance: NA
d_gene: TRBD1
j_gene: TRBJ1-1
v_gene: TRBV7-9
CDR3aa: CASSLTGGLGAFF
CDR3nt: TGTGCCAGCAGCTTGACAGGGGGCCTGGGGGCTTTCTTT

abundance: NA
d_gene: NA
j_gene: TRBJ2-5
v_gene: TRBV9
CDR3aa: CASSASTRFRETQYF
CDR3nt: TGTGCCAGCAGCGCCTCGACTAGGTTTAGGGAGACCCAGTACTTC

abundance: NA
d_gene: TRBD1
j_gene: TRBJ1-1
v_gene: TRBV5-1
CDR3aa: CASSLGTGGPAFF
CDR3nt: TGCGCCAGCAGCCTCGGGACAGGGGGCCCAGCTTTCTTT

abundance: NA
d_gene: TRBD1
j_gene: TRBJ1-3
v_gene: TRBV6-6
CDR3aa: CVTGVGNTIYF
CDR3nt: TGTGTTACAGGGGTAGGAAACACCATATATTTT

abundance: once
d_gene: TRBD1
j_gene: TRBJ1-6
v_gene: TRBV15
CDR3aa: CATSRDFGTGVWSPLHF
CDR3nt: TGTGCCACCAGCAGAGATTTTGGGACAGGGGTATGGTCACCCCTCCACTTT

abundance: NA
d_gene: TRBD1
j_gene: TRBJ2-2
v_gene: TRBV5-6
CDR3aa: CASSFLGGQGNTGELFF
CDR3nt: TGTGCCAGCAGCTTTCTGGGGGGACAGGGGAACACCGGGGAGCTGTTTTTT

abundance: NA
d_gene: TRBD1
j_gene: TRBJ2-7
v_gene: TRBV7-2
CDR3aa: CASSAGGAYEQYF
CDR3nt: TGTGCCAGCAGCGCAGGGGGCGCCTACGAGCAGTACTTC

abundance: NA
d_gene: NA
j_gene: TRBJ1-1
v_gene: TRBV7-2
CDR3aa: CASSLGGGGNTEAFF
CDR3nt: TGTGCCAGCAGCTTAGGAGGGGGGGGTAACACTGAAGCTTTCTTT

abundance: NA
d_gene: NA
j_gene: TRBJ2-1
v_gene: TRBV6-5
CDR3aa: CASGIRDSNGNEQFF
CDR3nt: TGTGCCAGCGGAATCCGGGACTCCAACGGGAATGAGCAGTTCTTC